This TCR beta chain was observed in a study of T cell changes during pregnancy in multiple sclerosis. The table came from immunoSEQ multiplex PCR; TCRdb's copy has only in-frame clones and leaves some out. The table records about 100,000 clones, just over 90% of them present only once. V lost 6 bases and J 3 bases, leaving 20 bases between the germline ends. Germline-derived CDR1 and CDR2 are SQVTM and ANQGSEA. CDR3 length: 16 residues. Sequenced here: peripheral blood, sampled in the second trimester of pregnancy. This clonotype was obtained from a female donor with multiple sclerosis, enrolled in a pregnancy study. V and J are TRBV29-1 and TRBJ2-2; weak D call: TRBD2 (7 bases). This CDR3 is CSVVGGNRADTGELFF. For the CDR3, the DNA is TGCAGCGTCGTGGGGGGGAACAGGGCGGACACCGGGGAGCTGTTTTTT.